The 17 T cell receptor beta chains in this list originate from one sample, sequenced in a study of OX40 agonist ivuxolimab in advanced cancers. Profiled with immunoSEQ multiplex PCR; TCRdb holds only in-frame clones, not every one. The sample records about 61,000 clones, about 86% being singletons. Here the sequenced sample was CD4+ or CD8+ T cells sorted from blood, taken in a trial of the OX40 agonist ivuxolimab. The receptors come from an adult with an advanced solid tumor such as melanoma, head and neck, liver or kidney cancer.

The gene calls are TRBV5-4 and TRBJ1-2, with D tentatively TRBD1 (6 bases). V dropped 2 bases and J dropped 1 base, with 15 bases sitting between them. The CDR3 consists of 16 residues. Germline-derived CDR1 and CDR2 are SGHNT and YYREEE (reference sequence). The CDR3 sequence is CASSLPQGLGNYGYTF. Here the CDR3 DNA reads TGTGCCAGCAGCTTACCCCAGGGGCTGGGTAACTATGGCTACACCTTC.

This chain uses TRBV27 with TRBJ2-6, with D perhaps TRBD2 (7 bases). V lost 10 bases and J 1 base, leaving 14 bases between the germline ends. In germline, CDR1 is MNHEY, CDR2 SMNVEV (reference sequence). CDR3 length: 15 residues. The CDR3 is CATSRGGSGANVLTF. Written as DNA, the CDR3 is TGTGCCACATCCAGGGGAGGGTCTGGGGCCAACGTCCTGACTTTC.

This rearrangement joins TRBV21-1 to TRBJ2-1; the DNA was not used to check the table's D call, TRBD1. TRBV21-1 is a documented pseudogene. CDR3 length: 15 amino acids. Here the CDR3 reads CASIGGGSSGNEQFF. The CDR3 DNA reads as TGTGCCAGCATAGGAGGGGGCTCAAGTGGCAATGAGCAGTTCTTC.

This chain joins TRBV5-1 and TRBJ1-5, with 9 bases identical to TRBD1. The germline CDR1 and CDR2 sequences are SGHRS and YFSETQ. Losses at the gene ends were 0 bases for V and 6 bases for J; bases not matched to a gene: 10. CDR3 length: 17 residues. The CDR3 spells CASSLEGVTGGSQPQHF. The CDR3 region has the DNA TGCGCCAGCAGCTTGGAAGGGGTGACAGGGGGTTCTCAGCCCCAGCATTTT.

This chain connects TRBV11-3 to TRBJ1-1, with a tentative D call TRBD1 (5 bases). With 5 bases removed from V and 0 bases from J, the gap between germline ends came to 13 bases. The germline V gene encodes CDR1 SGHNT and CDR2 YENEEA. This CDR3 has 15 residues. The CDR3, as DNA: TGTGCCAGCAGCCCGGGACTGGGGATGAACACTGAAGCTTTCTTT. Its translation: CASSPGLGMNTEAFF.

The J gene is TRBJ2-7, the V gene TRBV27; the D gene is possibly TRBD1 (6 bases). There are 14 residues in the CDR3. Trimming removed 2 bases from V and 7 bases from J, with 15 bases in between. Looked up from germline, CDR1 is MNHEY and CDR2 is SMNVEV (reference sequence). In nucleotides, the CDR3 is TGTGCCAGCAGTTTAGGCAGGGGAATAGGGGAGCAGTACTTC. Its protein product is CASSLGRGIGEQYF.

V and J are TRBV28 and TRBJ1-2; D perhaps matches TRBD1 (6 bases). CDR1 is MDHEN, CDR2 SYDVKM, per germline. Trimming took 5 bases from V and 4 from J, leaving 11 bases between them. This CDR3 has 13 residues. The CDR3 loop is CASSPTGLYGYTF. The CDR3 coding sequence is TGTGCCAGCAGTCCTACAGGGCTCTATGGCTACACCTTC.

This clone was seen only a few times. The chain joins TRBV29-1 to TRBJ2-3; D remains ambiguous. This CDR3 region has 12 residues. V dropped 4 bases and J dropped 1 base, with 6 bases sitting between them. CDR1 SQVTM and CDR2 ANQGSEA come from the germline V gene. The CDR3 spells CSVVDGTDTQYF. Written as DNA, the CDR3 is TGCAGCGTTGTGGACGGCACAGATACGCAGTATTTT.

This clone occurred once. The chain recombines TRBV5-1 with TRBJ2-1, with D maybe TRBD1 (6 bases). Germline V gene lookup returns CDR1 SGHRS and CDR2 YFSETQ. The germline V and J ends were trimmed by 4 bases and 5 bases, with 13 bases remaining between them. The CDR3 consists of 14 residues. The CDR3 loop is CASSITGFNNEQFF. CDR3 coding DNA: TGCGCCAGCAGCATTACAGGGTTCAACAATGAGCAGTTCTTC.

The rearrangement uses TRBV19 and TRBJ1-4, with no clear D. V was cut by 5 bases and J by 7 bases, with 20 bases left in between. From germline, CDR1 is LNHDA and CDR2 SQIVND (reference sequence). The CDR3 runs 16 residues. CDR3 loop: CASSQAQRLRGEKLFF. The CDR3 nucleotides are TGTGCCAGTAGTCAGGCACAGAGACTACGGGGTGAAAAACTGTTTTTT.

The chain employs TRBV5-1 and TRBJ2-7, with 7 bases identical to TRBD1. J lost 3 bases, V lost 2 bases, and 8 bases had no gene match. The CDR3 totals 15 residues. The germline V gene has CDR1 SGHRS and CDR2 YFSETQ. The DNA of the CDR3 is TGCGCCAGCAGCTTCGCCGGGACAGCTAACTACGAGCAGTACTTC. This codes for CASSFAGTANYEQYF.

The rearrangement uses TRBV28 and TRBJ1-2, with TRBD1 identical over 9 bases. V was clipped by 6 bases and J by 4 bases; unmatched bases: 6. The CDR3 totals 14 residues. CDR1 MDHEN and CDR2 SYDVKM come from the germline V gene. This CDR3 reads CASRLRDRVYGYTF. Written as DNA, the CDR3 is TGTGCCAGCAGGTTAAGGGACAGGGTCTATGGCTACACCTTC.

The J gene is TRBJ1-1, the V gene TRBV14; no firm D call. Germline V gives CDR1 SGHDN, CDR2 FVKESK. The V end lost 6 bases, the J end lost 1 base, and 12 bases lay between the germline ends. CDR3 length: 14 residues. The CDR3 DNA is TGTGCCAGCAGTCGACGCGCAGAGAACACTGAAGCTTTCTTT. It encodes CASSRRAENTEAFF.

The chain's CDR3 is CASRPGTGVADTQYF. The CDR3 DNA reads TGTGCCAGCAGGCCCGGGACAGGGGTTGCAGATACGCAGTATTTT. This chain joins TRBV28 and TRBJ2-3; 10 bases align to TRBD1. The CDR3 sequence is 15 residues long. Germline assignment: CDR1 MDHEN and CDR2 SYDVKM. With 6 bases clipped from V and 4 bases from J, the junction kept 7 bases outside the gene matches.

The chain links TRBV5-1 to TRBJ2-3; TRBD2 agrees at 7 bases. V dropped 5 bases and J dropped 2; count of bases not matched to a gene: 2. Germline V gene sequence: CDR1 SGHRS, CDR2 YFSETQ. This CDR3 has 13 residues. In DNA, the CDR3 is TGCGCCAGCAGAACTAGCGACACAGATACGCAGTATTTT. This codes for CASRTSDTDTQYF.

This chain links TRBV7-2 with TRBJ2-5; TRBD1 is a possible D gene (5 bases). Trimming took 1 base from V and 2 from J, leaving 23 bases between them. CDR1 is SGHTA, CDR2 FQGNSA, per germline. There are 19 residues in the CDR3. The CDR3 DNA reads as TGTGCCAGCAGCTTAGTATCCAGTGCAGGGTGGGCGTGGCAAGAGACCCAGTACTTC. As protein: CASSLVSSAGWAWQETQYF.

The CDR3 region is CASKVQAGNTIYF. CDR3 coding DNA: TGTGCCAGCAAGGTACAGGCTGGAAACACCATATATTTT. The gene calls are TRBV2 and TRBJ1-3; a weak D match, TRBD1 (5 bases). This CDR3 contains 13 residues. V gave up 7 bases and J gave up 2 bases, with 9 bases separating them. Germline CDR1 is SNHLY and CDR2 is FYNNEI.